The TCR beta chain described here comes from a study of blood T cell repertoires in COVID-19. Grouping used clinical history reported by participants in a survey and questionnaire. Per the original data handling: For nucleated cells, counts were estimated from reference gene primer amplification. Using immunoSEQ multiplex PCR, the repertoire was profiled, and TCRdb retains in-frame clones only, with some absent. From that table come the V and J calls and clone size; the DNA was used to work out D and trimming. The sample consists of hundreds of thousands of clones, under 90% of them appearing once. This TCR came from a woman aged 45-65 years who had been exposed to COVID-19. Sequences were obtained from PBMCs or T cells enriched from blood (not recorded which).

The CDR3 coding sequence is TGCACCAGCAGCCAGTCAGGATTCGGCAATCAGCCCCAGCATTTT. The encoded protein is CTSSQSGFGNQPQHF. The genes are TRBV1 and TRBJ1-5; the DNA was not used to check the table's D call, TRBD1. TRBV1 is labeled a pseudogene. The CDR3 spans 15 residues.